Presented here are 28 T cell receptor beta chains from one specimen sequenced in a study of cytomegalovirus exposure and HLA in healthy donors (dated by TCRdb to between 2016 and 2019). To prepare the library, the immunoSEQ multiplex PCR assay was applied. What TCRdb holds here is the immuneACCESS table cut down to in-frame rearrangements. Part of the clones is not present; checked against another copy, under half of the missing clones reflect an unresolved V gene, and the others are unexplained. This sample comprises approximately 160,000 clones, 65% to 90% of them detected only once. The top ten constitute 2% to 2.5% of the sample. The sequenced material came from PBMCs. These receptors were taken from a woman aged 18 to 35 in good health and CMV-seronegative.

The V call is TRBV5-1, the J call TRBJ1-1; TRBD1 aligns across 12 bases. The germline gives CDR1 SGHRS, CDR2 YFSETQ. The CDR3 totals 18 residues. Trimming took 0 bases from V and 5 from J; bases not matched to a gene: 11. The CDR3 protein is CASSLDGWDRGQRTEAFF. CDR3 bases: TGCGCCAGCAGCTTGGATGGTTGGGACAGGGGGCAGAGGACTGAAGCTTTCTTT.

The gene calls are TRBV18 and TRBJ2-2; 12 bases match TRBD1. The V and J ends lost 2 bases and 6 bases, in that order; junction bases with no gene match: 7. Germline CDR1 KGHSH, CDR2 LQKENI. The CDR3 loop spans 17 amino acids. This chain's CDR3 is CASSPGTGGARPGELFF. In DNA form, the CDR3 reads TGTGCCAGCTCACCAGGGACAGGGGGCGCGAGGCCCGGGGAGCTGTTTTTT.

The chain employs TRBV30 and TRBJ2-7; 9 bases line up with TRBD1. The CDR3 has 15 amino acids. CDR1 is GTSNPN and CDR2 is SVGIG in the germline V gene (reference sequence). J lost 3 bases, V lost 3 bases, and 9 bases had no gene match. The CDR3 DNA follows: TGTGCCTGGAGGGTAGACGGGACAGGGATCTACGAGCAGTACTTC. It encodes CAWRVDGTGIYEQYF.

This rearrangement joins TRBV6-4 to TRBJ1-2; no definite D call. The CDR3 has 15 residues. The V gene's germline CDR1 is MRHNA and CDR2 SNTAGT. V dropped 3 bases and J dropped 8 bases, with 19 bases sitting between them. The CDR3 nucleotides read TGTGCCAGCAGTGATCGTTGGGGAGGAGCGGGAGGCTACACCTTC. Residues: CASSDRWGGAGGYTF.

The chain is built from TRBV11-3 and TRBJ1-3; D is possibly TRBD1 (6 bases). CDR3 size: 15 residues. CDR1 is SGHNT and CDR2 is YENEEA in the germline V gene. Between the trimmed V and J ends, which lost 4 bases and 3 bases, there was a span of 13 bases. For the CDR3, the DNA is TGTGCCAGCAGCTCATCAGGGGATCGTGGAAACACCATATATTTT. This gives the protein CASSSSGDRGNTIYF.

The chain couples TRBV5-5 to TRBJ1-4; TRBD1 matches at 9 bases. The CDR3 runs to 15 residues. CDR1 is SGHKS and CDR2 is YYEKEE in the germline V gene (reference sequence). After removal of 2 bases from V and 7 bases from J, the junction contained 6 bases not matched to a gene. CDR3 region: CASSFMDRGGEKLFF. The CDR3, as DNA: TGTGCCAGCAGCTTTATGGACAGGGGAGGTGAAAAACTGTTTTTT.

The rearrangement joins TRBV19 to TRBJ2-7; 9 bases line up with TRBD1. Trimming at V came to 3 bases and at J to 0 bases, leaving 3 bases not matched to a gene. Germline V gives CDR1 LNHDA, CDR2 SQIVND (reference sequence). CDR3 length equals 15 residues. DNA for the CDR3: TGTGCCAGTAGTATGACAGGGGGGGACTCCTACGAGCAGTACTTC. This gives the protein CASSMTGGDSYEQYF. The full variable domain, its missing parts supplied by reference TRBV19 and TRBJ2-7, is DGGITQSPKYLFRKEGQNVTLSCEQNLNHDAMYWYRQDPGQGLRLIYYSQIVNDFQKGDIAEGYSVSREKKESFPLTVTSAQKNPTAFYLCASSMTGGDSYEQYFGPGTRLTVT.

J is TRBJ1-3 and V is TRBV5-6; 7 nucleotides match TRBD1. Germline V gene data show CDR1 as SGHDT and CDR2 as YYEEEE. CDR3 length: 14 residues. V dropped 5 bases and J dropped 2; count of bases not matched to a gene: 4. The CDR3 region is CASRRQGPGNTIYF. CDR3 DNA sequence: TGTGCCAGCAGGAGACAGGGACCTGGAAACACCATATATTTT.

The chain recombines TRBV5-1 with TRBJ1-5; tentative D call: TRBD1 (5 bases). This CDR3 contains 14 residues. From germline, CDR1 is SGHRS and CDR2 YFSETQ. Trimming cost V 3 bases and J 7 bases, with 14 bases left between them. The CDR3: CASSSGRGGQPQHF. The CDR3 DNA sequence: TGCGCCAGCAGCTCGGGACGCGGGGGACAGCCCCAGCATTTT.

The rearrangement uses TRBV4-1 and TRBJ2-1; TRBD1 might be the D (6 bases). Between the trimmed V and J ends, which lost 2 bases and 8 bases, there was a span of 16 bases. CDR1 is MGHRA and CDR2 is YSYEKL in the germline V gene. The CDR3 has 15 amino acids. The CDR3 protein is CASSQKGHPSHEQFF. The CDR3 region has the DNA TGCGCCAGCAGCCAAAAGGGACATCCCTCCCATGAGCAGTTCTTC.

The rearrangement links TRBV5-4 to TRBJ1-1; TRBD1 is a possible D gene (6 bases). Trimming removed 4 bases from V and 4 bases from J, with 14 bases in between. Looked up from germline, CDR1 is SGHNT and CDR2 is YYREEE (reference sequence). This CDR3 contains 14 residues. The CDR3, as DNA: TGTGCCAGCAGCCGACGACAGGCGAGCACTGAAGCTTTCTTT. Its translation is CASSRRQASTEAFF.

The sample holds a few counts of this clone. V gene TRBV7-2 combines with J gene TRBJ2-7; D gene uncertain. V lost 5 bases and J 3 bases, leaving 14 bases between the germline ends. Germline CDR1 is SGHTA and CDR2 is FQGNSA. The CDR3 contains 14 residues. The DNA for the CDR3 is TGTGCCAGCAGCCCCCTGTCCGGAGACTACGAGCAGTACTTC. It translates to CASSPLSGDYEQYF.

The CDR3 nucleotides are TGCAGCGTTGTGGGGGGACGCCTGCAAGAGACCCAGTACTTC. It encodes CSVVGGRLQETQYF. The chain is built from TRBV29-1 and TRBJ2-5, with D perhaps TRBD2 (6 bases). This CDR3 spans 14 amino acids. V was cut by 4 bases and J by 2 bases, with 14 bases left in between. The germline gives CDR1 SQVTM, CDR2 ANQGSEA.

The rearrangement links TRBV4-3 to TRBJ2-5; tentatively, D is TRBD1 (6 bases). V shed 1 base and J shed 2 bases, with 11 bases lying between them. The CDR3 loop spans 15 amino acids. Germline assignment: CDR1 LGHNA and CDR2 YSLEER. The CDR3 reads CASSQGQGSQETQYF. CDR3 bases: TGCGCCAGCAGCCAAGGTCAGGGGTCGCAAGAGACCCAGTACTTC.

The rearrangement joins TRBV5-1 to TRBJ1-1; D gene unclear. Germline CDR1 and CDR2: SGHRS and YFSETQ. V was pared by 3 bases and J by 3 bases, with 12 bases between. The CDR3 spans 14 residues. The CDR3 DNA reads TGCGCCAGCAGCTCTAGACCGGACTACACTGAAGCTTTCTTT. It yields the protein CASSSRPDYTEAFF.

The chain couples TRBV4-1 to TRBJ2-1, with D possibly TRBD1 on 6 matching bases. From germline, CDR1 is MGHRA and CDR2 YSYEKL. The CDR3 consists of 15 residues. Trimming stripped 3 bases from V and 12 bases from J, with 21 bases between. This CDR3 reads CASSQDWGPTGGQFF. As DNA, the CDR3 is TGCGCCAGCAGCCAGGATTGGGGGCCCACAGGCGGGCAGTTCTTC.

V and J are TRBV18 and TRBJ2-2; possibly TRBD2 for D (6 bases). The CDR3 spans 13 residues. Germline values: CDR1 KGHSH, CDR2 LQKENI. Trimming took 7 bases from V and 7 from J, leaving 13 bases between them. For the CDR3, the DNA is TGTGCCAGCTTACGGAGGGATGTCGGGGAGCTGTTTTTT. Encoded protein: CASLRRDVGELFF.

The chain has TRBV6-4 and TRBJ2-6; tentative D call: TRBD1 (6 bases). The CDR3 runs 16 residues. In germline, CDR1 is MRHNA, CDR2 SNTAGT. The germline V and J ends were trimmed by 1 base and 2 bases, with 9 bases remaining between them. The CDR3 coding sequence is TGTGCCAGCAGTGACTTAGGGGGAACTGGGGCCAACGTCCTGACTTTC. This sequence encodes CASSDLGGTGANVLTF.

The rearrangement joins TRBV4-3 to TRBJ1-5; 7 bases map to TRBD1. Germline lookup yields CDR1 LGHNA and CDR2 YSLEER. The CDR3 covers 17 residues. The V segment lost 3 bases and the J segment 2 bases; nucleotides outside the gene matches: 10. CDR3 DNA: TGCGCCAGCAGCCAGAAGGGAAAGGGGGCCCGCAATCAGCCCCAGCATTTT. This codes for CASSQKGKGARNQPQHF.

The chain recombines TRBV9 with TRBJ2-2; 10 nucleotides line up with TRBD2. The CDR3 spans 16 residues. Trimming removed 4 bases from V and 4 bases from J; junction bases left unmatched: 7. Germline CDR1 reads SGDLS; CDR2 reads YYNGEE. The CDR3 DNA is TGTGCCAGCAGCAACACCGGGACTAGCGCCACCGGGGAGCTGTTTTTT. Protein: CASSNTGTSATGELFF.

The chain carries TRBV15 and TRBJ1-2; D perhaps matches TRBD1 (5 bases). The germline CDR1 and CDR2 sequences are LNHNV and YYDKDF (reference sequence). Trimming removed 0 bases at V and 5 bases at J, with 10 bases between. The CDR3 runs to 14 residues. The CDR3 loop reads CATSRDQGDYGYTF. The CDR3 region has the DNA TGTGCCACCAGCAGAGATCAAGGGGATTATGGCTACACCTTC.

J is TRBJ1-2 and V is TRBV2; D remains ambiguous. CDR1 SNHLY and CDR2 FYNNEI come from the germline V gene. The V end lost 7 bases, the J end lost 6 bases, and 15 bases lay between the germline ends. The CDR3 contains 13 residues. CDR3 protein: CASKREAWDGYTF. DNA for the CDR3: TGTGCCAGCAAGAGGGAAGCATGGGATGGCTACACCTTC.

V gene TRBV5-1 combines with J gene TRBJ2-4; a weak D match, TRBD2 (5 bases). Germline V gene sequence: CDR1 SGHRS, CDR2 YFSETQ. This CDR3 region has 14 residues. The germline V and J ends were trimmed by 4 bases and 8 bases, with 16 bases remaining between them. For the CDR3, the DNA is TGCGCCAGCAGCCCTATTGGGTCGCGGGACATTCAGTACTTC. Encoded protein: CASSPIGSRDIQYF.

The chain recombines TRBV5-4 with TRBJ1-2; TRBD1 matches at 9 bases. Germline assignment: CDR1 SGHNT and CDR2 YYREEE (reference sequence). V shed 1 base and J 6 bases; nucleotides not matched to a gene: 1. The CDR3 is 13 amino acids. CDR3 DNA: TGTGCCAGCAGCTTGACAGGGGGCGATGGCTACACCTTC. It is translated as CASSLTGGDGYTF.

The chain combines TRBV9 with TRBJ2-7, with D perhaps TRBD1 (5 bases). V was pared by 2 bases and J by 3 bases, with 12 bases between. In germline, CDR1 is SGDLS, CDR2 YYNGEE. The CDR3 has 14 residues. This chain's CDR3 is CASSVLGTGYEQYF. CDR3 in DNA: TGTGCCAGCAGCGTTCTAGGAACAGGCTACGAGCAGTACTTC.

V and J are TRBV7-9 and TRBJ1-1; 8 bases map to TRBD1. Germline lookup yields CDR1 SEHNR and CDR2 FQNEAQ (reference sequence). The CDR3 totals 14 residues. Trimming took 5 bases from V and 3 from J; bases not matched to a gene: 5. The CDR3 nucleotides read TGTGCCAGCAGCCCGACAGGGGTGGACACTGAAGCTTTCTTT. It specifies CASSPTGVDTEAFF.

Only a few counts were recorded for this clone. The rearrangement joins TRBV6-5 to TRBJ1-5; the D is unclear. Germline V gene sequence: CDR1 MNHEY, CDR2 SVGAGI. Trimming pared 8 bases from V and 6 bases from J, leaving 14 bases between. The CDR3 is 13 amino acids. The CDR3 DNA reads as TGTGCCAGCTCGTACAGAAGTAGTCAGCCCCAGCATTTT. Amino acids: CASSYRSSQPQHF.

The chain links TRBV27 to TRBJ2-1; D unresolved. The V end was cut by 2 bases, the J end by 5 bases, with 16 bases between. Germline lookup yields CDR1 MNHEY and CDR2 SMNVEV (reference sequence). The CDR3 totals 16 residues. This CDR3 reads CASSLVPSEQHNEQFF. The DNA of the CDR3 is TGTGCCAGCAGTTTAGTGCCCTCGGAACAGCACAATGAGCAGTTCTTC.